This paragraph reports one TCR beta chain. Its binding antigen is unknown. The sequence runs out 3 residues before the end of the CDR3; the remainder is reconstructed from the germline J gene. This record belongs to a study of T cells in women clearing cervical HPV infection (dated by TCRdb to the late 2010s). Study-wide context: The cases were roughly 23 women with histologically confirmed HPV16-related CIN3 or worse, and 2 of those women had invasive cancers. The parent cohort enrolled 10,049 women aged 18 or older in Guanacaste, Costa Rica, during about 1992 to 1994 and followed them for approximately seven years. An exploratory proof-of-principle case-control study, nested within the Guanacaste HPV Natural History Study in Costa Rica, was conducted to compare TCR repertoires across cervical HPV16 outcomes. HLA typing was available for only a few women, so HLA type could not be excluded as a confounder. Cases were matched to controls by age within five years and by the year the sample was collected. Case blood was taken at the visit when the lesion was first identified, whereas control blood was taken when infection was no longer detected. For cases, the median interval between lesion detection and blood sampling was about 140 days, with an interquartile range of about 85 to 220 days. Cases had a median age of 34 years and controls had a median age of about 37, with no significant differences in baseline characteristics. The controls were 25 or so women whose single incident HPV16 infection cleared within 12 months with no development of precancer or cancer. Quality controls consisted of five blinded duplicates per group, for a total of about 60 samples made up of roughly 50 participants and ten or so replicates. The research as a whole found: TCR repertoire richness was significantly higher in CIN3+ cases than in controls across sequencing depths, while evenness did not differ. Lower TRBV6-7 relative abundance was observed in cases than in controls (approximately 0.1% versus 0.16%; Bonferroni P = 0.0008). By combining richness with V gene abundances, random forest classifiers separated cases from controls with an estimated AUC of about 0.82. Because the number of T cells in each sample was unknown, differences in richness could reflect differing T-cell content rather than repertoire biology. The cross-sectional design could not show whether associations preceded infection or resulted from it; effector/memory subsets and HPV-specific T cells were not isolated.

The CDR3 measures 15 amino acids from cysteine to phenylalanine. Only the CDR3 bases that were read are kept: 36 of them, in frame from base 1. After removal of 3 bases from V and 7 bases from J, the junction retains 5 bases not matched to a gene. The germline V gene (reference sequence) sets CDR1 to LNHNV and CDR2 to YYDKDF. Every participant had a single incident cervical HPV16 infection, and women with prevalent HPV16 infections were excluded. Cervical HPV DNA was detected with MY09/MY11 PCR, and genotyping was done with dot-blot hybridization. Approximately 15 mL of heparinized blood was centrifuged, after which the buffy coat was aliquoted, frozen at -30 degrees C, and then stored at -80 degrees C. QIAGEN kits were used to extract genomic DNA from the buffy coat specimens. TCR beta CDR3 regions were amplified by multiplex PCR using the immunoSEQ assay from an average of 1200 ng genomic DNA per sample. Primer bias was corrected in the assay by using a complete synthetic TCR repertoire to establish an amplification baseline. The amplicons were sequenced using the Illumina platform. From the authors' description of their analysis: Sequences were error-corrected by clustering with frequency ratios and a modified nearest-neighbor algorithm, then analyzed in the immunoSEQ Analyzer with IMGT gene definitions. At each rarefaction depth, TCR richness and evenness were averaged across 20 rarefaction repeats, and any sample with fewer sequences than the depth was left out. Wilcoxon rank sum tests with FDR correction were used to compare V, D and J gene relative abundances between the groups. For the blinded duplicates, the intraclass correlation was around 95% for TCR richness and averaged approximately 76% across about 67 gene segments. In its TCRdb copy, this immuneACCESS table keeps in-frame sequences only and misses some clones. Where compared with another copy, unresolved V genes explain less than half of these, and the others have no known cause. D and trimming come from the DNA, and the V and J calls and clone size come from that table. The sample table holds 45,000 to 55,000 clones. Of the sample, approximately 1% is held by the ten largest clones.

The receptor was derived from a woman between 18 and 69 years old with a cervical HPV16 infection that either progressed to CIN3+ or cleared (not recorded which). Sequenced sample: blood buffy coat. The chain was built from TRBV15 and TRBJ2-2; TRBD1 aligns with 10 central bases. Here the CDR3 is given as CATSSATGGSGELFF. CDR3 DNA (partial): TGTGCCACCAGCAGCGCGACAGGGGGCAGCGGGGAG.